One and the same sample provided the 7 T cell receptor beta chains below, sequenced in a study of T cells in Graves' hyperthyroidism and ophthalmopathy. Amplification yielded TCR beta CDR3 regions, with RNA transcripts as the source. Initially, a first-round RT-PCR of the TCR CDR3 employed the HTBI primer set. TCRdb ran MiXCR on the multiplex PCR reads and lists one entry per CDR3 protein. Of about 840,000 distinct CDR3 sequences in the sample, roughly 40% were seen once. Source material: blood. These receptor sequences come from a man aged 18 to 35 with Graves' hyperthyroidism.

A word on this clonotype: A read error is possible here, since a much larger clone lies one base away. The chain couples TRBV6-5 to TRBJ2-7; 11 positions match TRBD2. This CDR3 is built from 15 residues. From germline, CDR1 is MNHEY and CDR2 SVGAGI. Unmatched junction bases numbered 4, after V lost 5 bases and J lost 1 base. CDR3 DNA sequence: TGTGCCAGCAGTCATCTAGCGGGAGGATCCTACGAGCAGTACTTC. This codes for CASSHLAGGSYEQYF.

This clonotype has ten or more counts. J is TRBJ1-5 and V is TRBV19, with TRBD1 matching 7 bases. The CDR3 is 16 amino acids. The V segment lost 6 bases and the J segment 2 bases; nucleotides outside the gene matches: 10. Germline-derived CDR1 and CDR2 are LNHDA and SQIVND (reference sequence). CDR3 protein: CASRPWTGRRNQPQHF. In DNA form, the CDR3 reads TGTGCCAGTAGGCCGTGGACAGGTAGACGCAATCAGCCCCAGCATTTT. Variable domain in full (rest from reference TRBV19 and TRBJ1-5): DGGITQSPKYLFRKEGQNVTLSCEQNLNHDAMYWYRQDPGQGLRLIYYSQIVNDFQKGDIAEGYSVSREKKESFPLTVTSAQKNPTAFYLCASRPWTGRRNQPQHFGDGTRLSIL.

The chain recombines TRBV12-3 or TRBV12-4 with TRBJ1-1; tentatively, D is TRBD1 (5 bases). V was cut by 3 bases and J by 8 bases, with 13 bases left in between. This CDR3 spans 13 amino acids. The CDR3 here is CASSFGGGFEAFF. The CDR3, as DNA: TGTGCCAGCAGTTTCGGTGGGGGTTTCGAAGCTTTCTTT.

This clonotype was seen at least ten times. V is TRBV20-1 and J is TRBJ1-1; TRBD1 might be the D (5 bases). The V end was cut by 0 bases, the J end by 0 bases, with 11 bases between. This CDR3 comprises 15 residues. CDR1 and CDR2 from the germline V gene are DFQATT and SNEGSKA (reference sequence). CDR3 loop: CSARDAPGLNTEAFF. The CDR3 region has the DNA TGCAGTGCTAGAGATGCCCCAGGGCTGAACACTGAAGCTTTCTTT.

As concerns this clonotype: At one of its ends the junction is not consistent with the germline gene, which may arise from a read error. The chain has TRBV7-6 and TRBJ1-4, with D perhaps TRBD1 (6 bases). Germline V gives CDR1 SGHVS, CDR2 FNYEAQ. The CDR3 totals 15 residues. The CDR3 spells CASSQGWTANEKLFF. Written as DNA, the CDR3 is TGCGCCAGCAGCCAAGGCTGGACAGCTAATGAAAAACTGTTTTTT.

The chain has TRBV9 and TRBJ1-1; D is uncertain. This CDR3 is built from 14 residues. V was shortened by 5 bases and J by 6 bases, with 17 bases between the two germline ends. In germline, CDR1 is SGDLS, CDR2 YYNGEE. CDR3 protein: CASSPLTGNAEAFF. CDR3 nucleotides: TGTGCCAGCAGTCCGCTGACCGGTAACGCTGAAGCTTTCTTT.

This clonotype was counted many times. The genes are TRBV7-9 and TRBJ1-5; D unclear. V lost 3 bases to trimming and J lost 7 bases, with 16 bases between them. Germline CDR1 SEHNR, CDR2 FQNEAQ (reference sequence). This CDR3 comprises 15 residues. The CDR3 DNA reads TGTGCCAGCAGCTTGGACTCCCCTCGGGAACAGCCCCAGCATTTT. Its translation: CASSLDSPREQPQHF. The entire variable domain, with the rest obtained from reference TRBV7-9 and TRBJ1-5, is as follows: DTGVSQNPRHKITKRGQNVTFRCDPISEHNRLYWYRQTLGQGPEFLTYFQNEAQLEKSRLLSDRFSAERPKGSFSTLEIQRTEQGDSAMYLCASSLDSPREQPQHFGDGTRLSIL.